This TCR beta chain comes out of a study of blood T cell repertoires in COVID-19. For the study at large: Some COVID-19 samples were acute and others convalescent; all came from the United States, Italy and Spain. PBMCs, B-cell-depleted T cells, or T cells were the source of the cDNA or gDNA that made up the material.

This CDR3 has 15 amino acids. The germline V gene has CDR1 SGHKS and CDR2 YYEKEE (reference sequence). V trimming: 0 bases; J trimming: 3 bases; junction bases outside the gene matches: 5. Authors' data handling: From reference gene primer amplification, estimates of nucleated cell counts were derived. The repertoire was sequenced with immunoSEQ multiplex PCR; TCRdb's copy has only in-frame clones and lacks some. The V and J calls and clone size are taken from that table; D and trimming were inferred from the DNA. Among roughly 150,000 clones listed, around 90% were seen once. V usage is TRBV5-5 and J usage is TRBJ1-1, with 7 bases that match TRBD1. Sequences were obtained from peripheral blood. This receptor was obtained from a man aged 60 to 75 with acute or convalescent COVID-19. The CDR3 is CASSLGDSPYTEAFF. CDR3 bases: TGTGCCAGCAGCTTGGGGGACAGCCCCTACACTGAAGCTTTCTTT. The full variable domain, with the rest looked up from reference TRBV5-5 and TRBJ1-1, is DAGVTQSPTHLIKTRGQQVTLRCSPISGHKSVSWYQQVLGQGPQFIFQYYEKEERGRGNFPDRFSARQFPNYSSELNVNALLLGDSALYLCASSLGDSPYTEAFFGQGTRLTVV.